The rows below give T cell receptor beta chains drawn from one sample of a study of T cell responses to AZD1222 COVID-19 vaccine. Generated by immunoSEQ multiplex PCR, the TCRdb table keeps only in-frame clones and is missing some. The profile shows over 100,000 clones, around 90% of them singletons. Here the sequenced sample was peripheral blood, taken 28 days after the second AZD1222 dose. The receptors here all came from an adult who received the AZD1222 COVID-19 vaccine. The CDR3 runs from the conserved cysteine through the conserved F or W. D genes are given only for firm matches.

v_gene	d_gene	j_gene	CDR3nt	CDR3aa
TRBV28	NA	TRBJ1-1	TGTGCCAGCAAGCCCGGTAACCCAAGAGAAGCTTTCTTT	CASKPGNPREAFF
TRBV9	NA	TRBJ1-6	TGTGCCAGCAGCGGCCGATGGGGCTATAATTCACCCCTCCACTTT	CASSGRWGYNSPLHF
TRBV11-1	NA	TRBJ1-2	TGTGCCAGCAGCTTAAGCGGGTATGGCTACACCTTC	CASSLSGYGYTF
TRBV27	TRBD1	TRBJ1-6	TGTGCCAGCAGTCCTCGGGACAGGGGCTTCAGCTCCTATAATTCACCCCTCCACTTT	CASSPRDRGFSSYNSPLHF
TRBV21-1	NA	TRBJ2-7	TGTGCCCGGAAGACGGGGGGAAGCTACGAGCAGTACTTC	CARKTGGSYEQYF
TRBV29-1	TRBD2	TRBJ2-7	TGCAGCGTTGAAGGCTCTAGCGGGAGACGGTACGAGCAGTACTTC	CSVEGSSGRRYEQYF
TRBV5-1	TRBD1	TRBJ2-1	TGCGCCAGCAGCTCCGGGACAGGCTCCTACAATGAGCAGTTCTTC	CASSSGTGSYNEQFF
TRBV12-3/TRBV12-4	NA	TRBJ1-1	TGTGCCAGCAGTCCCCAGACAGCCGTAGAAGCTTTCTTT	CASSPQTAVEAFF
TRBV18	TRBD1	TRBJ1-1	TGTGCCAGCTCAACAAATGCCGGGACAGCGAACACTGAAGCTTTCTTT	CASSTNAGTANTEAFF
TRBV30	TRBD2	TRBJ2-7	TGTGCCTGGAGAACAAGAACTAGCGGGAGGGCCCGGAGTGACCACGAGCAGTACTTC	CAWRTRTSGRARSDHEQYF
TRBV27	TRBD2	TRBJ2-5	TGTGCCAGCAGTTTTCGACTAGCGGGACTACAAGAGACCCAGTACTTC	CASSFRLAGLQETQYF
TRBV6-2/TRBV6-3	TRBD1	TRBJ2-5	TGTGCCAGCAGTTACCAGGGGGCTCAAGAGACCCAGTACTTC	CASSYQGAQETQYF
TRBV2	TRBD2	TRBJ2-3	TGTGCCAGCAGTGACATTTTGCTAGCGGGAAAAACAGATACGCAGTATTTT	CASSDILLAGKTDTQYF
TRBV2	NA	TRBJ2-7	TGTGCCAGCAGGGACATCTACGAGCAGTACTTC	CASRDIYEQYF
TRBV3-1/TRBV3-2	NA	TRBJ2-1	TGTGCCAGCAGCCATTTAGGGTCGGAGCAGTTCTTC	CASSHLGSEQFF
TRBV9	TRBD1	TRBJ2-1	TGTGCCAGCAGCGTGACAGGGATCAACAATGAGCAGTTCTTC	CASSVTGINNEQFF
TRBV10-3	NA	TRBJ1-3	TGTGCCATCACCGGGACTGCAGGAAACACCATATATTTT	CAITGTAGNTIYF
TRBV10-3	TRBD1	TRBJ1-1	TGTGCCATCAGTCCTACAGGGGACACTGAAGCTTTCTTT	CAISPTGDTEAFF